Shown below are 3 T cell receptor beta chains from a single sample sequenced in a study of T-cell reconstitution after alpha-beta-depleted transplantation in children. A library of TCRbeta sequences, prepared with unique molecular identifiers, was generated. Using its own MiXCR run on the PCR reads, TCRdb lists one record per CDR3 protein. In the table there are about 440,000 distinct CDR3 sequences, over 40% of which are singletons. The source material was PBMCs, sampled before TCRalphabeta/CD19-depleted stem cell transplant. These receptor sequences come from a girl aged 2 to 9 with aplastic anemia, due to receive a stem cell transplant.

This sequence joins TRBV7-2 and TRBJ2-5, with 14 bases fitting TRBD2. V lost 6 bases and J lost 6; bases outside the gene matches: 12. This CDR3 contains 17 residues. Per germline, CDR1 SGHTA and CDR2 FQGNSA. The CDR3 loop reads CASSPPGLAGVMKTQYF. The CDR3 DNA is TGTGCCAGCAGTCCCCCGGGACTAGCGGGGGTGATGAAGACCCAGTACTTC.

This clonotype was observed a single time. This chain joins TRBV5-1 and TRBJ1-4; no definite D call. CDR1 SGHRS and CDR2 YFSETQ come from the germline V gene. This CDR3 contains 18 residues. V was cut by 0 bases and J by 0 bases, with 15 bases left in between. The CDR3 DNA is TGCGCCAGCAGCTTGGTGTCGGGAGTAGGGTCAACTAATGAAAAACTGTTTTTT. Protein: CASSLVSGVGSTNEKLFF.

The chain links TRBV30 to TRBJ1-5, with D uncertain. This CDR3 has 14 amino acids. CDR1 and CDR2 (germline): GTSNPN, SVGIG (reference sequence). Trimming left V 5 bases short and J 3 bases short, with 14 bases between. In DNA, the CDR3 is TGTGCCTGGGGAGAGGCAGTTAACAATCAGCCCCAGCATTTT. Amino acid sequence: CAWGEAVNNQPQHF.